The T cell receptor beta chain described here comes from a study of identifying expanded T cells in peripheral blood. Produced via immunoSEQ multiplex PCR; TCRdb's table is partial and in-frame only. The sample lists around 94,000 clones, about nine tenths occurring once. During the collection period, no donor immune events like infections were recorded. This TCR was recovered from a person aged 18-70 years in good health. Material: blood.

The CDR3 DNA is TGTGCCAGCAGCATGGGACAGCCCTATAATTCACCCCTCCACTTT. Protein sequence: CASSMGQPYNSPLHF. V and J are TRBV7-3 and TRBJ1-6, with 7 bases lining up with TRBD1. This CDR3 contains 15 residues. Germline loops: CDR1 SGHTA, CDR2 FQGTGA. With V trimmed by 5 bases and J by 2 bases, 3 bases remained unmatched.